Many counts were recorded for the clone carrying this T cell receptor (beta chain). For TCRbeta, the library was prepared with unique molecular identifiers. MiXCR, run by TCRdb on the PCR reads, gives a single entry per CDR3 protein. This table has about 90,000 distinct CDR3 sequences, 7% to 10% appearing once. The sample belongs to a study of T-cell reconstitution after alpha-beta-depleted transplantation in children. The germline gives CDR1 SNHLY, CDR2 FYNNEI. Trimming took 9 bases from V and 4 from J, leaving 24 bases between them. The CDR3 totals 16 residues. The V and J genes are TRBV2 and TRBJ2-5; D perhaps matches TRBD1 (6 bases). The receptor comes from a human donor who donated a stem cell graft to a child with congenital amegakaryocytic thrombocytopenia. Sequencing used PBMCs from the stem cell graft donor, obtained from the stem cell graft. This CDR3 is CASGGNRDNLRETQYF. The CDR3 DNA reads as TGTGCCAGTGGGGGTAACCGGGACAACCTTCGAGAGACCCAGTACTTC.